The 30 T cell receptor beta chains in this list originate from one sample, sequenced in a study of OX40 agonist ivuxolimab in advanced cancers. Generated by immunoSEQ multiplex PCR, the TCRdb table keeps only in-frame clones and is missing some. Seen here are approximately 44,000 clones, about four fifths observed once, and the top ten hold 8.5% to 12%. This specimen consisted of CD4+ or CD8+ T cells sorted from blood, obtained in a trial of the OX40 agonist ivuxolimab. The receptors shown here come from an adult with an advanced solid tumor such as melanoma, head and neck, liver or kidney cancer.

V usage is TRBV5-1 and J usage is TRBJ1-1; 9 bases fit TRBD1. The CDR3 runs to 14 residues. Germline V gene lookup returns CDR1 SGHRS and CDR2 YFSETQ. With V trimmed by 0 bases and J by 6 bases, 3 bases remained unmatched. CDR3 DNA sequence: TGCGCCAGCAGCTTGGGGGGACAGGGATCTGAAGCTTTCTTT. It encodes CASSLGGQGSEAFF.

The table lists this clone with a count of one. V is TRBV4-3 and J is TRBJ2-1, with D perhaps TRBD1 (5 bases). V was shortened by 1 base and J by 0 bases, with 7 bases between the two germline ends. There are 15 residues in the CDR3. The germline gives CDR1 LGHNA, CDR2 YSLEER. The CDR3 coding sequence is TGCGCCAGCAGCCAAGTGGGGCTCTCCTACAATGAGCAGTTCTTC. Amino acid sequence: CASSQVGLSYNEQFF.

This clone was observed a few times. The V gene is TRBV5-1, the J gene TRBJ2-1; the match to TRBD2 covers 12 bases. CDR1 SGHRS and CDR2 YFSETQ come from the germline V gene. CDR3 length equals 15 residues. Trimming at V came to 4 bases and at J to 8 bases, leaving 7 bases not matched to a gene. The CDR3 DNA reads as TGCGCCAGCAGCCGGCTAGCGGGAGGGATCTATGAGCAGTTCTTC. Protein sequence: CASSRLAGGIYEQFF.

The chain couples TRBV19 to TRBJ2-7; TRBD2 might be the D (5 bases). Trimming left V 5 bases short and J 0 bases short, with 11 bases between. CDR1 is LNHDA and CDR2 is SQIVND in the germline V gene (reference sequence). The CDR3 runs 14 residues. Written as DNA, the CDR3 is TGTGCCAGTAGTGTGGACTTGATCTCCTACGAGCAGTACTTC. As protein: CASSVDLISYEQYF.

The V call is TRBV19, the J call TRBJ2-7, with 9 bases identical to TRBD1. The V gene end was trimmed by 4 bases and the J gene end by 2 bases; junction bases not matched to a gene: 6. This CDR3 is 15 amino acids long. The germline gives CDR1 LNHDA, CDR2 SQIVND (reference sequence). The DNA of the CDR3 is TGTGCCAGTAGTACCCGGGACAGGGCGGCCTACGAGCAGTACTTC. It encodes CASSTRDRAAYEQYF.

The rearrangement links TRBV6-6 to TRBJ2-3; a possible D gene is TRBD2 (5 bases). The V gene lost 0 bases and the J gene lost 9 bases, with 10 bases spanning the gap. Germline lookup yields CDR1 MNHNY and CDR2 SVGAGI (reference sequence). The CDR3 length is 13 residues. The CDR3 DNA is TGTGCCAGCAGTTACTCCAGCGAGGGCACGCAGTATTTT. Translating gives CASSYSSEGTQYF.

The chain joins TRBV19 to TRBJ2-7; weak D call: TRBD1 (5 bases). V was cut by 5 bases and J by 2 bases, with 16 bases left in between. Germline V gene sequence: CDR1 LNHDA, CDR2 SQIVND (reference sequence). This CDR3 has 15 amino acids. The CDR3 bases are TGTGCCAGTAGTCCCAGGGTAGGTCTGGCCTACGAGCAGTACTTC. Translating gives CASSPRVGLAYEQYF.

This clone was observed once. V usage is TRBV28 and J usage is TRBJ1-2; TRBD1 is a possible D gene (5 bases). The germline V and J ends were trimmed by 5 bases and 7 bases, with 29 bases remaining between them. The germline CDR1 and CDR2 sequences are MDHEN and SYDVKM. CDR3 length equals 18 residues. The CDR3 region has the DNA TGTGCCAGCAGTCCCCGGTACGAGCGGGGCGACCGGGTGGTTGGCTACACCTTC. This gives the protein CASSPRYERGDRVVGYTF.

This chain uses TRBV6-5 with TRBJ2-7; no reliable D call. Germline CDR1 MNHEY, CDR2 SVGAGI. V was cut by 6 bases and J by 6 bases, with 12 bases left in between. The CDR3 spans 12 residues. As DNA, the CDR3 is TGTGCCAGCAGGGAAGGGAATCTCGAGCAGTACTTC. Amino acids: CASREGNLEQYF.

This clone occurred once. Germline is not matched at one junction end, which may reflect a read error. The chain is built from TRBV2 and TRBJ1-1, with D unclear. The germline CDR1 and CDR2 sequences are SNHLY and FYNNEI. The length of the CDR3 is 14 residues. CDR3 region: CASSEEVQNIEAFF. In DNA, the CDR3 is TGTGCCAGCAGTGAAGAAGTCCAGAACATTGAAGCTTTCTTT.

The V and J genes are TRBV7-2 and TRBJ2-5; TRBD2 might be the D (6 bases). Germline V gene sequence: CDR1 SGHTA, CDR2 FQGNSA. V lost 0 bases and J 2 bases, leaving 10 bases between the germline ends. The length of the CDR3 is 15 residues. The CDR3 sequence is CASSLAPSAQETQYF. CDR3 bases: TGTGCCAGCAGCTTAGCCCCTAGCGCGCAAGAGACCCAGTACTTC.

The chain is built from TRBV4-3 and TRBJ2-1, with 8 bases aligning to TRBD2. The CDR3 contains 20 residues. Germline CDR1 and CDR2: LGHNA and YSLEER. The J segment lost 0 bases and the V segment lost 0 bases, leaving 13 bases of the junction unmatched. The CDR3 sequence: CASSQDLGSGVTSSYNEQFF. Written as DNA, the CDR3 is TGCGCCAGCAGCCAAGATCTTGGTAGCGGGGTGACGAGCTCCTACAATGAGCAGTTCTTC.

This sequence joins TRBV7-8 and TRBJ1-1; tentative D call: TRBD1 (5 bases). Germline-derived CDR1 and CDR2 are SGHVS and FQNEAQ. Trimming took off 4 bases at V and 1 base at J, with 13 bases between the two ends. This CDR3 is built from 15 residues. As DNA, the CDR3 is TGTGCCAGCAGCTCCCAAGGCGGGGGGAACACTGAAGCTTTCTTT. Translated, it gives CASSSQGGGNTEAFF.

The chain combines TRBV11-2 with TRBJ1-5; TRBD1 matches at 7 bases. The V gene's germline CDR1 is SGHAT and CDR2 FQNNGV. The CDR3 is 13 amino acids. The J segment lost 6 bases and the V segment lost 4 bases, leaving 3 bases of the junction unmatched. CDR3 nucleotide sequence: TGTGCCAGCAGCTCAGGGGGAAGTCAGCCCCAGCATTTT. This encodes CASSSGGSQPQHF.

CDR3 region: CASSLSIISGMISTDTQYF. In DNA, the CDR3 is TGTGCCAGCAGTTTATCGATTATAAGCGGGATGATTAGCACAGATACGCAGTATTTT. The rearrangement links TRBV27 to TRBJ2-3, with 7 bases matching TRBD2. Per the germline V gene, CDR1 is MNHEY and CDR2 is SMNVEV (reference sequence). The V segment lost 0 bases and the J segment 0 bases; nucleotides outside the gene matches: 12. The CDR3 is made up of 19 amino acids.

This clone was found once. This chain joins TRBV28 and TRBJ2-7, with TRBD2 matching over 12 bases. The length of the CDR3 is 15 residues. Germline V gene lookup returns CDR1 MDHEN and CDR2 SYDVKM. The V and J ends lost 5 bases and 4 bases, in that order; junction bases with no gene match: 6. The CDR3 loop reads CASSAETSGSYEQYF. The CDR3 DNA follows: TGTGCCAGCAGTGCGGAGACTAGCGGGAGTTACGAGCAGTACTTC.

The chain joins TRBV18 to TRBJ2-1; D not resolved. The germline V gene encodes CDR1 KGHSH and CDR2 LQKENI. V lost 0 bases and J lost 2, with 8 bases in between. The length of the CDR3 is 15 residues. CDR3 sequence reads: CASSPPLAAYNEQFF. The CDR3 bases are TGTGCCAGCTCACCACCACTTGCAGCCTACAATGAGCAGTTCTTC.

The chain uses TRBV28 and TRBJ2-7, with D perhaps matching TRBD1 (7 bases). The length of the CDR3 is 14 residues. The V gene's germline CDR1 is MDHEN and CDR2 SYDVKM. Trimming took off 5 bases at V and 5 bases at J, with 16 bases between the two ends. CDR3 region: CASSGGGPGHEQYF. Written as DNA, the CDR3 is TGTGCCAGCAGTGGAGGGGGCCCCGGCCACGAGCAGTACTTC.

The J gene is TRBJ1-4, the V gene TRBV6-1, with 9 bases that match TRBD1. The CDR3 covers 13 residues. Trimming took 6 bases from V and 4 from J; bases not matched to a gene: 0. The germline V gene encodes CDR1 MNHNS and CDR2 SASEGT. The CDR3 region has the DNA TGTGCCAGCAGGGACAGGGGTAATGAAAAACTGTTTTTT. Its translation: CASRDRGNEKLFF.

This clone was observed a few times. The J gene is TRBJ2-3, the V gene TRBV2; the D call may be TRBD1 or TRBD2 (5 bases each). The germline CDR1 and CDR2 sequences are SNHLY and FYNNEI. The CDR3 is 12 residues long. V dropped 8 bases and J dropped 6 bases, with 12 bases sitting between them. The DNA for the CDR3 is TGTGCCAGCGGGGGAATAGCGGATACGCAGTATTTT. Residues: CASGGIADTQYF.

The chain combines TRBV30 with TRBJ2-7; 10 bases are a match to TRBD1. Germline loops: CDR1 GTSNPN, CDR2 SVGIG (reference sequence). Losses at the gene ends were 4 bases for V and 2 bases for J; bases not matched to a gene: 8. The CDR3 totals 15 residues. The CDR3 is CAWTTGGTGAYEQYF. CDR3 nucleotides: TGTGCCTGGACCACTGGGGGGACAGGGGCCTACGAGCAGTACTTC.

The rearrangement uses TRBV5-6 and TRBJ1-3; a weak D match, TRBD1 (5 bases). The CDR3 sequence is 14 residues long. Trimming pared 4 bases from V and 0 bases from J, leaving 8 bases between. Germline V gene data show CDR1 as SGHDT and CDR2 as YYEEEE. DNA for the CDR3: TGTGCCAGCAGCCCAGGGTACTCTGGAAACACCATATATTTT. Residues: CASSPGYSGNTIYF.

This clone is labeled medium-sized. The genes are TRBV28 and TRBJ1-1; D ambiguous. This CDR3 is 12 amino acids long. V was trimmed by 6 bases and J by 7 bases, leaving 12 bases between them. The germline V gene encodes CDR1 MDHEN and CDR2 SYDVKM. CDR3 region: CASSLGSIEAFF. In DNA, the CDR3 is TGTGCCAGCAGCTTGGGGAGTATTGAAGCTTTCTTT. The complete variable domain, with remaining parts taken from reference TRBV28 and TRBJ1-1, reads DVKVTQSSRYLVKRTGEKVFLECVQDMDHENMFWYRQDPGLGLRLIYFSYDVKMKEKGDIPEGYSVSREKKERFSLILESASTNQTSMYLCASSLGSIEAFFGQGTRLTVV.

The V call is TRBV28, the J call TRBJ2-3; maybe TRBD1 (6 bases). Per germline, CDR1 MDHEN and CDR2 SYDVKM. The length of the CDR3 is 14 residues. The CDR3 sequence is CGCKGVGGTDTQYF. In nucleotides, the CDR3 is TGTGGCTGCAAGGGGGTTGGGGGTACAGATACGCAGTATTTT.

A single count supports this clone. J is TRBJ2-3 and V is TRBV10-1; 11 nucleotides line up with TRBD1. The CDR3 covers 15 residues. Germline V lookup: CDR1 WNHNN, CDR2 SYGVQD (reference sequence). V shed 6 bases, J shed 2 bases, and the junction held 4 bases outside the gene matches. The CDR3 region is CASSLGQGATDTQYF. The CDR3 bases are TGCGCCAGCAGCCTTGGACAGGGGGCCACAGATACGCAGTATTTT.

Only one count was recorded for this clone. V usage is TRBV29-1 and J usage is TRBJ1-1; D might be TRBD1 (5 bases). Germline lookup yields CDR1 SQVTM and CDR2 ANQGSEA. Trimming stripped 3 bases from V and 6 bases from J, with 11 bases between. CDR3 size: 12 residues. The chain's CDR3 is CSVDRGEAEAFF. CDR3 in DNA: TGCAGCGTTGACCGGGGGGAGGCTGAAGCTTTCTTT.

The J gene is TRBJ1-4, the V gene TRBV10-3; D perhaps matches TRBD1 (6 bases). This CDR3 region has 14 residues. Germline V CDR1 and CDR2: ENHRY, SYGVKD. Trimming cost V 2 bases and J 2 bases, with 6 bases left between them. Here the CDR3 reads CAISEGQTNEKLFF. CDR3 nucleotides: TGTGCCATCAGTGAGGGACAGACTAATGAAAAACTGTTTTTT.

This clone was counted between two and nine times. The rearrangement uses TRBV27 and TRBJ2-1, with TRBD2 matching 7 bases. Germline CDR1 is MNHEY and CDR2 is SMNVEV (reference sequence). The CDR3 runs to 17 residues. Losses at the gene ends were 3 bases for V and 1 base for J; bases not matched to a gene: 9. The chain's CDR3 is CASSLVGGSGSYNEQFF. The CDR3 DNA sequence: TGTGCCAGCAGTTTGGTAGGCGGGAGTGGTTCCTACAATGAGCAGTTCTTC.

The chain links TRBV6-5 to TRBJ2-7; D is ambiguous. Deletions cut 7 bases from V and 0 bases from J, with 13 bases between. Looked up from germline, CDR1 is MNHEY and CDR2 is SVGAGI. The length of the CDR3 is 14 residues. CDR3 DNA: TGTGCCAGCACTCCAGCGCCTAGCTCCTACGAGCAGTACTTC. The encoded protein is CASTPAPSSYEQYF.

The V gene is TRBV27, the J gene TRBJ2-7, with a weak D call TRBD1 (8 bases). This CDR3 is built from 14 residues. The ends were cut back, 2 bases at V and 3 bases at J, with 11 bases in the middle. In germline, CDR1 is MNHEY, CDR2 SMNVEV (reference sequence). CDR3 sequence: CASSLTGGDYEQYF. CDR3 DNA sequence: TGTGCCAGCAGTTTAACAGGGGGGGACTACGAGCAGTACTTC.